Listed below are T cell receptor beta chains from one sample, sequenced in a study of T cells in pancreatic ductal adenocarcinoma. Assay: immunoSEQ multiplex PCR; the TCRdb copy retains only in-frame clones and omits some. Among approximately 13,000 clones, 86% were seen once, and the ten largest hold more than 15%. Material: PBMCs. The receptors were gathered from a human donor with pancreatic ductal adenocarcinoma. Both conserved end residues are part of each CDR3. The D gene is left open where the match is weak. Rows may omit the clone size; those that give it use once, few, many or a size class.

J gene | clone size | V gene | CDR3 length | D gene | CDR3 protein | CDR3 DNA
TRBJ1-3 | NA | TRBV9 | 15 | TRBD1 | CASSVEAGGGNTIYF | TGTGCCAGCAGCGTAGAGGCAGGGGGTGGAAACACCATATATTTT
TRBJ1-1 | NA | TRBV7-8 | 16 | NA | CASSLASGGMNTEAFF | TGTGCCAGCAGCTTAGCGAGCGGGGGCATGAACACTGAAGCTTTCTTT
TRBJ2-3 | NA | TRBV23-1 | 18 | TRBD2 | CASSPGLAGVWGTDTQYF | TGCGCCAGCTCCCCGGGACTAGCGGGAGTTTGGGGCACAGATACGCAGTATTTT
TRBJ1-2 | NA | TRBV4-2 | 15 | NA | CASSHDLSGAAGYTF | TGTGCCAGCAGCCACGATCTAAGCGGGGCCGCGGGCTACACCTTC
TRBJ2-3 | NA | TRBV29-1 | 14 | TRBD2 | CSVDSGRGGDTQYF | TGCAGCGTTGACTCCGGGAGGGGGGGCGATACGCAGTATTTT
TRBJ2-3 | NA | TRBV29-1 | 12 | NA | CSVYRDSDTQYF | TGCAGCGTTTACAGGGATTCAGATACGCAGTATTTT
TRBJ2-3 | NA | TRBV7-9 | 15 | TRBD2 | CASRPKAGATDTQYF | TGTGCCAGCAGGCCCAAAGCGGGGGCTACAGATACGCAGTATTTT
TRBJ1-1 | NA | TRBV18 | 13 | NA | CASSPAGSQEAFF | TGTGCCAGCTCACCTGCAGGGAGCCAAGAAGCTTTCTTT
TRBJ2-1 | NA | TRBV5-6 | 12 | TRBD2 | CAKTSGRNEQFF | TGTGCCAAGACTAGCGGGAGGAATGAGCAGTTCTTC
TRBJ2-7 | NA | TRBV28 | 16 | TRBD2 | CASSLGGQAGNYEQYF | TGTGCCAGCAGTTTAGGAGGGCAAGCGGGAAACTACGAGCAGTACTTC
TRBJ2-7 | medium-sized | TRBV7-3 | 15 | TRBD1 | CASSLGTGWNDEQYF | TGTGCCAGCAGCTTAGGGACAGGGTGGAACGACGAGCAGTACTTC
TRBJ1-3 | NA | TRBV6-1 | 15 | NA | CASQQGLISGNTIYF | TGTGCCAGTCAGCAGGGTCTCATCTCTGGAAACACCATATATTTT
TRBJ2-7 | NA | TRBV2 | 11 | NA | CASSTGYEQYF | TGTGCCAGCAGTACAGGCTACGAGCAGTACTTC
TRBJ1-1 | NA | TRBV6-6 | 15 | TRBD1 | CASSREGGRNTEAFF | TGTGCCAGCAGTCGGGAAGGGGGCAGGAACACTGAAGCTTTCTTT
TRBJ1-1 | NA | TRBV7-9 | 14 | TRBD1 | CASSPTGANTEAFF | TGTGCCAGCTCTCCTACAGGGGCGAACACTGAAGCTTTCTTT
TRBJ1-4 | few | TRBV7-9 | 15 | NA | CASSLWQAPNEKLFF | TGTGCCAGCAGCTTATGGCAGGCACCTAATGAAAAACTGTTTTTT
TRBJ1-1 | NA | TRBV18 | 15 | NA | CASSPPGGRHTEAFF | TGTGCCAGCTCACCACCGGGGGGACGTCACACTGAAGCTTTCTTT
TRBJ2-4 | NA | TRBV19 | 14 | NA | CASSVMGDLNIQYF | TGTGCCAGCTCGGTAATGGGGGATTTGAACATTCAGTACTTC
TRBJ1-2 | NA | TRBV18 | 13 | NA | CASSPGGSYGYTF | TGTGCCAGCTCACCAGGGGGAAGCTATGGCTACACCTTC
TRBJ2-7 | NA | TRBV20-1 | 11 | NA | CSASGGYEQYF | TGCAGTGCTAGTGGAGGCTACGAGCAGTACTTC
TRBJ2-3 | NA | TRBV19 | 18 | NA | CASSIRGVGRVETDTQYF | TGTGCCAGTAGTATAAGAGGTGTCGGCAGGGTGGAAACAGATACGCAGTATTTT
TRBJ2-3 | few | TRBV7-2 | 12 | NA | CASSLTRDTQYF | TGTGCCAGCAGCTTGACGAGGGATACGCAGTATTTT
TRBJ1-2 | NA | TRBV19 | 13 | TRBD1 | CASSLRDSYGYTF | TGTGCCAGTAGTCTCCGGGACAGCTATGGCTACACCTTC
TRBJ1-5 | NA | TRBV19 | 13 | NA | CASRDSRVQPQHF | TGTGCCAGTAGGGACTCCAGAGTTCAGCCCCAGCATTTT
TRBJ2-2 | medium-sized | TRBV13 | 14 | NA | CASSHGTHTGELFF | TGTGCCAGCAGCCACGGGACCCACACCGGGGAGCTGTTTTTT
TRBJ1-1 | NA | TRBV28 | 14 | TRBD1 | CASRRPTGVAEAFF | TGTGCCAGCAGGCGACCAACAGGGGTCGCTGAAGCTTTCTTT
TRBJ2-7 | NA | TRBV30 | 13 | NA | CAWSVLSFNEQYF | TGTGCCTGGAGTGTACTTAGTTTTAACGAGCAGTACTTC
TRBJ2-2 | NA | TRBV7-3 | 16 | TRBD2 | CASSLPTSGNTGELFF | TGTGCCAGCAGCTTACCGACTAGCGGGAACACCGGGGAGCTGTTTTTT
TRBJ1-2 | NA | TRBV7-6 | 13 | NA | CASSLETDYGYTF | TGTGCCAGCAGCTTGGAGACGGACTATGGCTACACCTTC
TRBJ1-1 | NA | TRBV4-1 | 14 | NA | CASSQDGGLGEAFF | TGCGCCAGCAGCCAAGACGGGGGGCTGGGTGAAGCTTTCTTT
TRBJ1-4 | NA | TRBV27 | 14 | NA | CASSRQAESEKLFF | TGTGCCAGCAGTCGACAGGCCGAGAGCGAAAAACTGTTTTTT
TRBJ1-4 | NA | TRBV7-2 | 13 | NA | CASTLRNNEKLFF | TGTGCCAGCACCCTTCGCAATAATGAAAAACTGTTTTTT
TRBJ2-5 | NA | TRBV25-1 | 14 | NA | CASSGSLGAETQYF | TGTGCCAGCAGTGGAAGCCTGGGGGCGGAGACCCAGTACTTC